A selection of T cell receptor beta chains follows, all from one sample in a study of cytomegalovirus exposure and HLA in healthy donors. Repertoires were generated with immunoSEQ multiplex PCR, while TCRdb's copy carries only in-frame clones and drops some. The profile covers approximately 300,000 clones, with roughly 90% appearing a single time and more than 0.8% taken by the ten largest. The sequencing input was PBMCs. Receptors originate from a woman aged 18-29 years in good health and CMV-seronegative. Each CDR3 is given with its conserved first and last residue. Each record gives: D gene, V gene, CDR3 length, clone size, J gene, CDR3 DNA, CDR3 protein. The D gene is left open where the match is weak. Clone sizes are given selectively: once, few, many, or a class where the clone is expanded.

>TRBD1|TRBV7-2|15|-|TRBJ1-1
TGTGCCAGCAGCTTAGGCATGGACAGGCATCTTGAAGCTTTCTTT
CASSLGMDRHLEAFF
>-|TRBV9|14|-|TRBJ1-4
TGTGCCAGCAGCGTTGGGACAAAAAATGAAAAACTGTTTTTT
CASSVGTKNEKLFF
>TRBD2|TRBV7-2|18|-|TRBJ2-2
TGTGCCAGCAGCTACTCGGGGACTAGCGGGATCCGGACCGGGGAGCTGTTTTTT
CASSYSGTSGIRTGELFF
>-|TRBV28|15|-|TRBJ2-7
TGTGCCAGCAGACTAGCCGGGACCCTCGACCACGAGCAGTACTTC
CASRLAGTLDHEQYF
>TRBD1|TRBV28|14|-|TRBJ1-1
TGTGCCAGCAGTTTACCGACAGGGGAAACTGAAGCTTTCTTT
CASSLPTGETEAFF
>TRBD1|TRBV7-9|11|few|TRBJ1-2
TGTGCCAGCAGCTTGCAGGGGGCTGTCACCTTC
CASSLQGAVTF
>TRBD1|TRBV14|12|-|TRBJ1-1
TGTGCCAGCAGCCACCCCGGGACAGAGGCTTTCTTT
CASSHPGTEAFF
>-|TRBV6-5|13|few|TRBJ2-7
TGTGCCAGCAGTATTCAGGGGGGCTACGAGCAGTACTTC
CASSIQGGYEQYF
>-|TRBV5-4|12|few|TRBJ1-2
TGTGCCAGCAGCCTAGACAGCTATGGCTACACCTTC
CASSLDSYGYTF
>TRBD1|TRBV28|14|-|TRBJ1-5
TGTGCCAGCAGCATGGGACAGGGAATTCAGCCCCAGCATTTT
CASSMGQGIQPQHF
>-|TRBV11-2|14|once|TRBJ2-7
TGTGCCAGCAGCCCCCCGTCAGGCCCCTACGAGCAGTACTTC
CASSPPSGPYEQYF
>TRBD2|TRBV7-6|16|-|TRBJ2-1
TGTGCCAGCAGCTTAGGCCCTAGCGGGGGTTACAATGAGCAGTTCTTC
CASSLGPSGGYNEQFF
>-|TRBV5-1|17|-|TRBJ2-6
TGCGCCAGCAGCTTGGTAGTAGGCCTAGCTGGGGCCAACGTCCTGACTTTC
CASSLVVGLAGANVLTF
>TRBD2|TRBV13|17|-|TRBJ2-3
TGTGCCAGCAGCCTCGGGCCGGGACTAGCGGGAGTGGGTACGCAGTATTTT
CASSLGPGLAGVGTQYF
>TRBD1|TRBV28|13|-|TRBJ1-2
TGTGCCAGCAGTCGACAGGGGGACTATGGCTACACCTTC
CASSRQGDYGYTF
>-|TRBV28|15|-|TRBJ1-5
TGTGCCAGCAGTGCTGTTGTGGGGGCAGGCCAGCCCCAGCATTTT
CASSAVVGAGQPQHF
>-|TRBV28|19|-|TRBJ2-3
TGTGCCAGCAGGTCCACCCAGGGGATAGGCCAGGGCAACACAGATACGCAGTATTTT
CASRSTQGIGQGNTDTQYF
>-|TRBV2|14|once|TRBJ1-3
TGTGCCAGCAGTCGCAGGGTGTCCGGAAACACCATATATTTT
CASSRRVSGNTIYF
>-|TRBV9|16|-|TRBJ2-2
TGTGCCAGCAGCGTAGGGTCAGGGGCTAACACCGGGGAGCTGTTTTTT
CASSVGSGANTGELFF
>-|TRBV2|17|-|TRBJ1-5
TGTGCCAGCACTGGGGGGACGGGGGTTTATAGCAATCAGCCCCAGCATTTT
CASTGGTGVYSNQPQHF
>TRBD1|TRBV7-3|15|-|TRBJ2-3
TGTGCCAGCAGCGGACAGGGTTTTGGGCGGGATACGCAGTATTTT
CASSGQGFGRDTQYF
>TRBD1|TRBV2|14|-|TRBJ1-2
TGTGCCAGCATCCGGGACAGCCCTAACTATGGCTACACCTTC
CASIRDSPNYGYTF
>TRBD2|TRBV29-1|19|once|TRBJ2-3
TGCAGCGTTGAAGGGTTCCTGGGGCTAGCGGGAGAGGACGCAGATACGCAGTATTTT
CSVEGFLGLAGEDADTQYF
>TRBD1|TRBV18|13|-|TRBJ1-5
TGTGCCAGCTCACTCCGACAGGGATCACCCCAGCATTTT
CASSLRQGSPQHF
>-|TRBV6-5|15|once|TRBJ2-3
TGTGCCAGCAGTCACGGGACTCCCCGCACAGATACGCAGTATTTT
CASSHGTPRTDTQYF
>TRBD2|TRBV7-8|18|-|TRBJ2-4
TGTGCCAGCAGCTTAGCAGGCGGGAGGGAGAGGGCCAAAAACATTCAGTACTTC
CASSLAGGRERAKNIQYF
>-|TRBV28|17|-|TRBJ1-2
TGTGCCAGCAGTGGACATTCAACGGGGGGCGCTTCGAATGGCTACACCTTC
CASSGHSTGGASNGYTF
>TRBD2|TRBV6-5|14|-|TRBJ2-7
TGTGCCAGTGGGTTGACTAGCAGAAGCTACGAGCAGTACTTC
CASGLTSRSYEQYF
>-|TRBV15|13|-|TRBJ1-5
TGTGCCACCAGCTTACAGGACAATCAGCCCCAGCATTTT
CATSLQDNQPQHF
>TRBD1|TRBV11-2|15|-|TRBJ1-4
TGTGCCAGCAGCAAAACACAGGGGCTGATTGAAAAACTGTTTTTT
CASSKTQGLIEKLFF
>TRBD2|TRBV5-6|15|-|TRBJ2-1
TGTGCCAGCAGCTTGTTCCAGCGGGAGGGCGATGAGCAGTTCTTC
CASSLFQREGDEQFF
>-|TRBV18|14|-|TRBJ1-5
TGTGCCAGCTCCCCCGAACCCCGGAATCAGCCCCAGCATTTT
CASSPEPRNQPQHF
>TRBD2|TRBV9|15|-|TRBJ2-2
TGTGCCAGCAGCGTCGGGGGGACTAGTGGAGGGGAGCTGTTTTTT
CASSVGGTSGGELFF
>TRBD2|TRBV2|13|once|TRBJ2-1
TGTGCCGGGGAGGGGCAGTTGAGGGATGAGCAGTTCTTC
CAGEGQLRDEQFF
>TRBD2|TRBV7-3|12|-|TRBJ2-1
TGTGCCAGCAGATCGTCCGGCGGGAGAGAATTCTTC
CASRSSGGREFF
>-|TRBV27|13|-|TRBJ1-2
TGTGCCAGCAGTTTTGGACAGAACTATGGCTACACCTTC
CASSFGQNYGYTF
>-|TRBV9|15|-|TRBJ1-2
TGTGCCAGCAGCGTAGAGGGCAGGGAGGGCTATGGCTACACCTTC
CASSVEGREGYGYTF
>-|TRBV28|15|-|TRBJ2-5
TGTGCCAGCAGTTTAGTTAGCGGACTACAAGAGACCCAGTACTTC
CASSLVSGLQETQYF
>-|TRBV11-2|14|-|TRBJ2-3
TGTGCCAGCAGCCCGCGGGGAACTACAGATACGCAGTATTTT
CASSPRGTTDTQYF
>TRBD1|TRBV18|16|-|TRBJ2-3
TGTGCCAGCTCATCCCGGGACAGTTTCTTCACAGATACGCAGTATTTT
CASSSRDSFFTDTQYF
>-|TRBV5-6|15|-|TRBJ2-1
TGTGCCAGCAGCACCAGGTTTCTCCCCTACAATGAGCAGTTCTTC
CASSTRFLPYNEQFF
>-|TRBV27|15|-|TRBJ2-1
TGTGCCAGCAGTTTATACCCGGCTAGGCCGGGTGAGCAGTTCTTC
CASSLYPARPGEQFF
>TRBD2|TRBV27|15|-|TRBJ2-7
TGTGCCAGCAGTCAATCCGGGACTAGCGGGATCGAGCAGTACTTC
CASSQSGTSGIEQYF
>TRBD1|TRBV5-1|14|-|TRBJ1-2
TGCGCCAGCAGCTTGACAGGGGAAGACTATGGCTACACCTTC
CASSLTGEDYGYTF
>TRBD1|TRBV18|15|-|TRBJ1-2
TGTGCCAGCTCACGGGCCGGGACAGGGAAGTATGGCTACACCTTC
CASSRAGTGKYGYTF
>-|TRBV12-5|15|-|TRBJ1-2
TGTGCTAGTGGTTTATCGGGGGTGGGTGGTTATGGCTACACCTTC
CASGLSGVGGYGYTF
>-|TRBV5-4|13|-|TRBJ2-7
TGTGCCAGCAGACCTACTACGGGTGCCGAGCAGTACTTC
CASRPTTGAEQYF
>TRBD2|TRBV4-2|16|-|TRBJ2-7
TGTGCCAGCAGCCAAGAAGGACTAGCAGATCCCTACGAGCAGTACTTC
CASSQEGLADPYEQYF
>TRBD1|TRBV28|15|once|TRBJ1-2
TGTGCCAGCAGTCTCGCGGGACAGCCTAACTATGGCTACACCTTC
CASSLAGQPNYGYTF
>-|TRBV5-8|10|-|TRBJ1-2
TGTGCCAGCAGCCAAAAAGGCTACACCTTC
CASSQKGYTF
>-|TRBV7-8|16|once|TRBJ1-2
TGTGCCAGCAGCCTTTCCGATTGGGGCACTAACTATGGCTACACCTTC
CASSLSDWGTNYGYTF
>TRBD1|TRBV4-3|16|-|TRBJ2-5
TGCGCCAGCAGCCAGGAGGGGACAGGGGTTAGGGAGACCCAGTACTTC
CASSQEGTGVRETQYF
>-|TRBV5-1|15|-|TRBJ2-2
TGCGCCAGCAGCTTCGCCAACTTCGACACCGGGGAGCTGTTTTTT
CASSFANFDTGELFF
>-|TRBV5-1|15|-|TRBJ1-1
TGCGCCAGCAGCACCCACAGGGTGGGGGACACTGAAGCTTTCTTT
CASSTHRVGDTEAFF